One and the same sample provided the 14 T cell receptor beta chains below, sequenced in a study of blood T cell repertoires in COVID-19. Profiling relied on immunoSEQ multiplex PCR, and the TCRdb table lists in-frame clones only, not all of them. The data hold about 120,000 clones, with more than 75% observed a single time. Sequenced sample: peripheral blood. These receptors were collected from a human donor in a cohort sampled during active COVID-19.

The chain uses TRBV28 and TRBJ1-1; D gene ambiguous. V dropped 3 bases and J dropped 6 bases, with 8 bases sitting between them. The CDR3 covers 12 residues. Germline lookup yields CDR1 MDHEN and CDR2 SYDVKM. Written as DNA, the CDR3 is TGTGCCAGCAGTTTTTGGTACTCTGAAGCTTTCTTT. This translates into CASSFWYSEAFF.

The chain combines TRBV11-2 with TRBJ2-4, with D tentatively TRBD2 (6 bases). This CDR3 contains 15 residues. The V end was cut by 5 bases, the J end by 8 bases, with 19 bases between. Germline loops: CDR1 SGHAT, CDR2 FQNNGV. The CDR3, as DNA: TGTGCCAGCAGCCGGGGGTCGGCTAGCATAGACATTCAGTACTTC. It codes for CASSRGSASIDIQYF.

The CDR3 coding sequence is TGTGCCAGCAGCTCAATCTTAATGTCCAGGCAAGAGACCCAGTACTTC. It codes for CASSSILMSRQETQYF. The chain recombines TRBV11-2 with TRBJ2-5; D ambiguous. This CDR3 has 16 amino acids. V lost 4 bases, J lost 2 bases, and 17 bases lay in between. Germline V lookup: CDR1 SGHAT, CDR2 FQNNGV.

This chain links TRBV5-6 with TRBJ1-2; D is unclear. The V and J ends lost 3 bases and 2 bases respectively, with 11 bases between them. CDR1 and CDR2 (germline): SGHDT, YYEEEE. The CDR3 is 14 amino acids. The CDR3 loop is CASSYAQRNYGYTF. Here the CDR3 DNA reads TGTGCCAGCAGCTATGCTCAGAGGAACTATGGCTACACCTTC.

This sequence joins TRBV10-2 and TRBJ2-2; 10 bases are shared with TRBD2. There are 15 residues in the CDR3. After removal of 7 bases from V and 7 bases from J, the junction contained 9 bases not matched to a gene. From germline, CDR1 is WSHSY and CDR2 SAAADI. CDR3 region: CASTYSGRTVGELFF. The CDR3, as DNA: TGCGCCAGCACTTATAGCGGGAGGACGGTCGGGGAGCTGTTTTTT.

The chain couples TRBV5-8 to TRBJ2-2; D uncertain. V was trimmed by 2 bases and J by 3 bases, leaving 11 bases between them. This CDR3 region has 15 residues. Germline CDR1 and CDR2: SGHTS and YDEGEE. The CDR3 DNA reads as TGTGCCAGCAGCTTCTACAGTACTTACACCGGGGAGCTGTTTTTT. The encoded protein is CASSFYSTYTGELFF.

This clone was seen only once. The rearrangement links TRBV5-8 to TRBJ2-7, with D possibly being TRBD2 (7 bases). V lost 6 bases and J lost 6, with 19 bases in between. CDR3 length: 14 residues. Germline-derived CDR1 and CDR2 are SGHTS and YDEGEE. Written as DNA, the CDR3 is TGTGCCAGCACAAAAGGGGGGGGGCGACGCGAGCAGTACTTC. Its translation is CASTKGGGRREQYF.

The CDR3 region has the DNA TGTGCCAGCAGCTTAAACAGCTACACTGAAGCTTTCTTT. Amino acid sequence: CASSLNSYTEAFF. The chain uses TRBV5-6 and TRBJ1-1, with D uncertain. The CDR3 has 13 residues. Trimming removed 2 bases at V and 3 bases at J, with 8 bases between. Germline V gene data show CDR1 as SGHDT and CDR2 as YYEEEE.

J is TRBJ1-1 and V is TRBV6-6; D ambiguous. The germline gives CDR1 MNHNY, CDR2 SVGAGI (reference sequence). This CDR3 spans 12 amino acids. V lost 4 bases and J lost 5, with 8 bases in between. The CDR3 sequence: CASSLRQTEAFF. The CDR3 DNA follows: TGTGCCAGCAGTTTGAGACAAACTGAAGCTTTCTTT.

The rearrangement uses TRBV4-1 and TRBJ2-6, with 9 bases that match TRBD2. The V and J ends lost 2 bases and 0 bases, in that order; junction bases with no gene match: 2. The CDR3 loop spans 17 amino acids. Per the germline V gene, CDR1 is MGHRA and CDR2 is YSYEKL. For the CDR3, the DNA is TGCGCCAGCAGCCAACTAGCGGGACTCTCTGGGGCCAACGTCCTGACTTTC. It is translated as CASSQLAGLSGANVLTF.

This clone has just one count. This sequence joins TRBV11-3 and TRBJ2-2; 13 bases are shared with TRBD2. Germline assignment: CDR1 SGHNT and CDR2 YENEEA. This CDR3 has 19 amino acids. The V segment lost 3 bases and the J segment 5 bases; nucleotides outside the gene matches: 12. The CDR3 bases are TGTGCCAGCAGCTTCCGAGGGTCGGGACTAGCGGGAACAACCGGGGAGCTGTTTTTT. Translation: CASSFRGSGLAGTTGELFF.

The rearrangement uses TRBV5-4 and TRBJ2-3; possibly TRBD2 for D (7 bases). Germline CDR1 is SGHNT and CDR2 is YYREEE (reference sequence). Trimming stripped 2 bases from V and 3 bases from J, with 16 bases between. This CDR3 is 16 amino acids long. Here the CDR3 DNA reads TGTGCCAGCAGCTTTTGGGAGGAGGGGGGGACAGATACGCAGTATTTT. It yields the protein CASSFWEEGGTDTQYF.

The V and J genes are TRBV3-1 (or the pseudogene TRBV3-2) and TRBJ2-5, with TRBD1 matching 7 bases. The germline V gene encodes CDR1 LGHDT and CDR2 YNNKEL (reference sequence). CDR3 length: 15 residues. The J segment lost 4 bases and the V segment lost 4 bases, leaving 9 bases of the junction unmatched. CDR3 coding DNA: TGTGCCAGCAGCCGAGGGGACAGAATGGGAGAGACCCAGTACTTC. The encoded protein is CASSRGDRMGETQYF.

The count of this clone is one. V gene TRBV6-1 combines with J gene TRBJ1-6; no reliable D call. V was clipped by 0 bases and J by 7 bases, with 13 bases between them. This CDR3 comprises 16 residues. Germline V gene lookup returns CDR1 MNHNS and CDR2 SASEGT. The CDR3 region is CASSEASRQWNSPLHF. DNA of the CDR3: TGTGCCAGCAGTGAAGCTAGCCGTCAGTGGAATTCACCCCTCCACTTT.